These 29 T cell receptor beta chains came from one sample sequenced in a study of T cells in Graves' hyperthyroidism and ophthalmopathy (dated by TCRdb to 2018 to 2020). The library came from multiplex PCR. Sequencing took place on an Illumina HiSeq 2000. The TCR beta CDR3 regions were amplified from the RNA transcripts. The first round of RT-PCR for the TCR CDR3 was performed with the HTBI primer set and the Qiagen OneStep RT-PCR kit. TCRdb reprocessed the public reads (quality trimming at Q25 with fastp, clone calling with MiXCR) and kept in-frame beta chains. Entries are consolidated by CDR3 protein sequence, retaining the most common genes and DNA. The sample contains 750,000 to 900,000 distinct CDR3 sequences, roughly 40% of them found a single time. Clones ranked in the top ten supply around 9.3% of the sample. The specimen was blood. These receptors came from a young man with Graves' hyperthyroidism.

Only a few counts were recorded for this clonotype. The V gene is TRBV6-4, the J gene TRBJ1-1, with 7 nucleotides matching TRBD1. The germline gives CDR1 MRHNA, CDR2 SNTAGT. The CDR3 has 13 residues. J lost 9 bases, V lost 0 bases, and 4 bases had no gene match. The CDR3 DNA follows: TGTGCCAGCAGTGACTCTCTGGGACAGAAAGCTTTCTTT. Its translation is CASSDSLGQKAFF.

The J gene is TRBJ1-5, the V gene TRBV6-1, with unresolved D. The CDR3 sequence is 16 residues long. Germline V gives CDR1 MNHNS, CDR2 SASEGT. V was shortened by 8 bases and J by 0 bases, with 17 bases between the two germline ends. The CDR3 protein is CASRPSGADSNQPQHF. In nucleotides, the CDR3 is TGTGCCAGCCGCCCCTCGGGCGCGGATAGCAATCAGCCCCAGCATTTT.

The chain links TRBV20-1 to TRBJ1-2; D not certain. The V end was cut by 7 bases, the J end by 4 bases, with 22 bases between. Germline CDR1 and CDR2: DFQATT and SNEGSKA (reference sequence). This CDR3 contains 15 residues. The CDR3 DNA reads TGCAGTGTTTTGGTCCGGGCGGAGGGAAGCTATGGCTACACCTTC. Amino acid sequence: CSVLVRAEGSYGYTF.

This chain links TRBV9 with TRBJ2-5; tentative D call: TRBD1 (5 bases). V lost 0 bases and J 1 base, leaving 10 bases between the germline ends. CDR1 is SGDLS, CDR2 YYNGEE, per germline. The CDR3 has 15 amino acids. This chain's CDR3 is CASSVGQGFQETQYF. CDR3 DNA: TGTGCCAGCAGCGTAGGGCAGGGTTTCCAAGAGACCCAGTACTTC.

The V and J genes are TRBV5-1 and TRBJ1-1; 7 nucleotides line up with TRBD1. The CDR3 loop spans 17 amino acids. With 2 bases clipped from V and 0 bases from J, the junction kept 10 bases outside the gene matches. Germline V lookup: CDR1 SGHRS, CDR2 YFSETQ. The CDR3 region is CASSFPAGTALNTEAFF. As DNA, the CDR3 is TGCGCCAGCAGCTTCCCCGCCGGGACAGCCCTGAACACTGAAGCTTTCTTT. Complete variable domain (other parts from reference TRBV5-1 and TRBJ1-1): KAGVTQTPRYLIKTRGQQVTLSCSPISGHRSVSWYQQTPGQGLQFLFEYFSETQRNKGNFPGRFSGRQFSNSRSEMNVSTLELGDSALYLCASSFPAGTALNTEAFFGQGTRLTVV.

The chain recombines TRBV6-5 with TRBJ1-6; a weak D match, TRBD1 (5 bases). The V end was cut by 1 base, the J end by 10 bases, with 14 bases between. Germline V gives CDR1 MNHEY, CDR2 SVGAGI. There are 15 residues in the CDR3. The CDR3 is CASSYYRDGHSPLHF. For the CDR3, the DNA is TGTGCCAGCAGTTACTACCGGGACGGACACTCACCCCTCCACTTT.

This clonotype was picked up a small number of times. CDR3 in amino acids: CASSPQGSTGELFF. For the CDR3, the DNA is TGTGCCAGCAGCCCCCAGGGGAGCACCGGGGAGCTGTTTTTT. V and J are TRBV7-9 and TRBJ2-2, with a possible D match to TRBD1 (6 bases). CDR3 length equals 14 residues. V dropped 5 bases and J dropped 4 bases, with 11 bases sitting between them. Germline V CDR1 and CDR2: SEHNR, FQNEAQ (reference sequence).

This clonotype was observed a single time. The chain carries TRBV7-9 and TRBJ2-7, with 7 nucleotides matching TRBD1. Germline loops: CDR1 SEHNR, CDR2 FQNEAQ (reference sequence). V lost 1 base and J lost 3; bases outside the gene matches: 6. This CDR3 contains 15 residues. The CDR3 DNA reads TGTGCCAGCAGCTTAGAGGGACAGCGACACTACGAGCAGTACTTC. Amino acid sequence: CASSLEGQRHYEQYF.

In its sample, this clonotype was seen many times. The V gene is TRBV2, the J gene TRBJ1-5; tentative D call: TRBD1 (6 bases). Germline CDR1 SNHLY, CDR2 FYNNEI. V was shortened by 6 bases and J by 5 bases, with 11 bases between the two germline ends. CDR3 length: 13 amino acids. CDR3 nucleotides: TGTGCCAGCAGACAGGGAGGGGATCAGCCCCAGCATTTT. Protein product: CASRQGGDQPQHF.

Details on this clonotype: The germline gene is not matched at one end of the junction; a read error may be the cause. This chain connects TRBV20-1 to TRBJ1-3, with unresolved D. The CDR3 has 14 residues. The germline CDR1 and CDR2 sequences are DFQATT and SNEGSKA (reference sequence). The CDR3 loop reads CSAPSGSSGSTIYF. The CDR3 DNA sequence: TGCAGTGCCCCCTCCGGGAGCTCTGGAAGCACCATATATTTT.

This sequence joins TRBV12-3 or TRBV12-4 and TRBJ1-5; 7 bases are shared with TRBD1. The V gene end was trimmed by 6 bases and the J gene end by 11 bases; junction bases not matched to a gene: 10. The CDR3 is 13 amino acids. Here the CDR3 DNA reads TGTGCCAGCAGGGCCACAGGGGTGGGGGCCCAGCATTTT. It yields the protein CASRATGVGAQHF.

The chain joins TRBV19 to TRBJ1-5, with a tentative D call TRBD1 (5 bases). The V end was cut by 8 bases, the J end by 5 bases, with 16 bases between. The CDR3 consists of 14 residues. The V gene's germline CDR1 is LNHDA and CDR2 SQIVND (reference sequence). CDR3: CASARGGADQPQHF. The CDR3 region has the DNA TGTGCCAGTGCTAGAGGAGGGGCGGATCAGCCCCAGCATTTT.

This clonotype has a handful of counts. Because it lacks the conserved phenylalanine or tryptophan at the end, this CDR3 is likely a read error. V is TRBV5-1 and J is TRBJ1-1; no definite D call. The germline gives CDR1 SGHRS, CDR2 YFSETQ. V was trimmed by 4 bases and J by 0 bases, leaving 7 bases between them. The CDR3 runs to 13 residues. CDR3 sequence reads: CASSPVMNTEAFL. As DNA, the CDR3 is TGCGCCAGCAGCCCTGTTATGAACACTGAAGCTTTCCTT.

The chain has TRBV6-2 or TRBV6-3 and TRBJ2-5, with 9 nucleotides matching TRBD2. The CDR3 sequence is 15 residues long. The V segment lost 6 bases and the J segment 1 base; nucleotides outside the gene matches: 6. Germline lookup yields CDR1 MNHEY and CDR2 SVGEGT. CDR3 in amino acids: CASRGAGGSQETQYF. The CDR3 DNA is TGTGCCAGCAGAGGAGCGGGAGGCTCCCAAGAGACCCAGTACTTC.

The rearrangement uses TRBV7-8 and TRBJ2-7, with D unresolved. There are 14 residues in the CDR3. Germline CDR1 and CDR2: SGHVS and FQNEAQ. V dropped 3 bases and J dropped 9 bases, with 18 bases sitting between them. The CDR3 sequence: CASSFGQILRGQYF. Written as DNA, the CDR3 is TGTGCCAGCAGCTTTGGGCAGATACTACGTGGGCAGTACTTC.

CDR3 coding DNA: TGTGCCAGCAGTTACTTGGACAGGGTATTGAACCAAGAGACCCAGTACTTC. Amino acids: CASSYLDRVLNQETQYF. The chain employs TRBV6-5 and TRBJ2-5, with 8 nucleotides matching TRBD1. The CDR3 spans 17 residues. V gave up 1 base and J gave up 0 bases; unmatched junction bases: 7. Per the germline V gene, CDR1 is MNHEY and CDR2 is SVGAGI.

In its sample, this clonotype was seen many times. CDR3 sequence: CASSREGDGNQPQHF. The CDR3, as DNA: TGTGCCAGCAGCCGAGAGGGGGATGGCAATCAGCCCCAGCATTTT. The chain is built from TRBV4-2 and TRBJ1-5; TRBD1 might be the D (6 bases). Trimming took 4 bases from V and 2 from J, leaving 12 bases between them. The V gene's germline CDR1 is LGHNA and CDR2 YNFKEQ. This CDR3 is built from 15 residues.

The chain combines TRBV12-3 or TRBV12-4 with TRBJ2-5, with 8 bases matching TRBD2. There are 13 residues in the CDR3. J lost 5 bases, V lost 8 bases, and 7 bases had no gene match. The CDR3 region is CASGLTSEETQYF. CDR3 nucleotide sequence: TGTGCCAGCGGATTGACTAGCGAGGAGACCCAGTACTTC.

The chain couples TRBV6-6 to TRBJ2-5, with D tentatively TRBD1 (5 bases). The CDR3 has 15 residues. Trimming removed 6 bases at V and 5 bases at J, with 19 bases between. From germline, CDR1 is MNHNY and CDR2 SVGAGI (reference sequence). This CDR3 reads CASSPQLGSGETQYF. The CDR3 region has the DNA TGTGCCAGCAGCCCACAGTTGGGTTCAGGGGAGACCCAGTACTTC.

This clonotype was recorded at least ten times. The rearrangement uses TRBV24-1 and TRBJ2-2; D not resolved. Germline V CDR1 and CDR2: KGHDR, SFDVKD. CDR3 size: 15 residues. Trimming stripped 3 bases from V and 2 bases from J, with 9 bases between. In nucleotides, the CDR3 is TGTGCCACCAGTGATGTCAGAAGCAACACCGGGGAGCTGTTTTTT. Encoded protein: CATSDVRSNTGELFF.

V is TRBV7-8 and J is TRBJ1-4, with TRBD1 identical over 9 bases. Trimming took 4 bases from V and 4 from J; bases not matched to a gene: 10. Germline V CDR1 and CDR2: SGHVS, FQNEAQ. The CDR3 totals 17 residues. The CDR3 sequence: CASSSTPGQGINEKLFF. The CDR3 coding sequence is TGTGCCAGCAGCTCAACTCCTGGACAGGGGATTAATGAAAAACTGTTTTTT.

In its sample, this clonotype was seen many times. The chain recombines TRBV4-2 with TRBJ2-6; perhaps TRBD1 as D (6 bases). Germline V CDR1 and CDR2: LGHNA, YNFKEQ. The V end was cut by 4 bases, the J end by 3 bases, with 10 bases between. CDR3 length: 15 amino acids. The CDR3 sequence is CASSLQGRGANVLTF. In nucleotides, the CDR3 is TGTGCCAGCAGCCTGCAGGGGCGTGGGGCCAACGTCCTGACTTTC.

This chain joins TRBV6-5 and TRBJ1-4; 10 nucleotides match TRBD1. This CDR3 spans 15 amino acids. V trimming: 8 bases; J trimming: 7 bases; junction bases outside the gene matches: 10. Germline CDR1 is MNHEY and CDR2 is SVGAGI. Here the CDR3 DNA reads TGTGCCAGCGGACCGCGACAGGGGGCAGGTGAAAAACTGTTTTTT. It translates to CASGPRQGAGEKLFF.

This chain joins TRBV5-1 and TRBJ1-1; D is possibly TRBD1 (5 bases). Trimming removed 4 bases from V and 0 bases from J, with 13 bases in between. The CDR3 has 15 amino acids. Germline V lookup: CDR1 SGHRS, CDR2 YFSETQ. The CDR3 reads CASSEDTFMNTEAFF. The CDR3 DNA sequence: TGCGCCAGCAGCGAGGACACCTTCATGAACACTGAAGCTTTCTTT.

This clonotype was recorded many times. The V gene is TRBV7-9, the J gene TRBJ1-1; D is perhaps TRBD1 (5 bases). Germline V gives CDR1 SEHNR, CDR2 FQNEAQ (reference sequence). The CDR3 is 13 residues long. Trimming left V 5 bases short and J 5 bases short, with 12 bases between. The CDR3 reads CASSPAGDTEAFF. The CDR3 DNA follows: TGTGCCAGCAGCCCCGCGGGGGATACTGAAGCTTTCTTT.

J is TRBJ2-7 and V is TRBV2; 7 bases align to TRBD1. J lost 6 bases, V lost 5 bases, and 7 bases had no gene match. This CDR3 has 13 residues. CDR1 and CDR2 (germline): SNHLY, FYNNEI. This CDR3 is CASSTGESGEQYF. The CDR3 DNA reads TGTGCCAGCAGTACAGGGGAGAGTGGCGAGCAGTACTTC. The whole variable domain, filled in from reference TRBV2 and TRBJ2-7, reads EPEVTQTPSHQVTQMGQEVILRCVPISNHLYFYWYRQILGQKVEFLVSFYNNEISEKSEIFDDQFSVERPDGSNFTLKIRSTKLEDSAMYFCASSTGESGEQYFGPGTRLTVT.

This clonotype was observed a handful of times. J is TRBJ1-1 and V is TRBV7-2; 9 bases match TRBD1. The CDR3 is 15 amino acids. V gave up 3 bases and J gave up 5 bases; unmatched junction bases: 7. CDR1 is SGHTA, CDR2 FQGNSA, per germline. The CDR3 region is CASSFPGQGRTEAFF. DNA of the CDR3: TGTGCCAGCAGCTTCCCGGGACAGGGCCGGACTGAAGCTTTCTTT.

The J gene is TRBJ2-2, the V gene TRBV2; D is ambiguous. Trimming removed 4 bases at V and 4 bases at J, with 10 bases between. Germline lookup yields CDR1 SNHLY and CDR2 FYNNEI. This CDR3 spans 14 amino acids. The CDR3 bases are TGTGCCAGCAGTGGCGGATTTGGCACCGGGGAGCTGTTTTTT. Its protein product is CASSGGFGTGELFF. Combining the CDR3 with reference TRBV2 and TRBJ2-2 gives the whole variable domain EPEVTQTPSHQVTQMGQEVILRCVPISNHLYFYWYRQILGQKVEFLVSFYNNEISEKSEIFDDQFSVERPDGSNFTLKIRSTKLEDSAMYFCASSGGFGTGELFFGEGSRLTVL.

Remarks on this clonotype: A much larger clonotype is one base distant, so this may be a read error. The chain combines TRBV10-3 with TRBJ1-1; no clear D gene. CDR1 and CDR2 (germline): ENHRY, SYGVKD. The CDR3 is 13 amino acids. The CDR3 DNA reads TGTGCCATCGGTGAGTTTGAGGGAACTGAAGCTTTCTTT. Translated, it gives CAIGEFEGTEAFF.